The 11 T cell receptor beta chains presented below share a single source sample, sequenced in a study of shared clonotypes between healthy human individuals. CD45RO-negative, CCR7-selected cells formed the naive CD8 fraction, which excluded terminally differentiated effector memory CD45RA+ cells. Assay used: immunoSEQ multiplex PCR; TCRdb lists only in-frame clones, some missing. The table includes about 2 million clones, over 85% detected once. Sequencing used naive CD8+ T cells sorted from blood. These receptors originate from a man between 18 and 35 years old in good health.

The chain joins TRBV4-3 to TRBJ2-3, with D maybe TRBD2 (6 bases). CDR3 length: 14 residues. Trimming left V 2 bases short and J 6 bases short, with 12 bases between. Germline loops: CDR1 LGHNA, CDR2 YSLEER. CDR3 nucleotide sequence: TGCGCCAGCAGCCAACCGGAGGGCGAGGATACGCAGTATTTT. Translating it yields CASSQPEGEDTQYF.

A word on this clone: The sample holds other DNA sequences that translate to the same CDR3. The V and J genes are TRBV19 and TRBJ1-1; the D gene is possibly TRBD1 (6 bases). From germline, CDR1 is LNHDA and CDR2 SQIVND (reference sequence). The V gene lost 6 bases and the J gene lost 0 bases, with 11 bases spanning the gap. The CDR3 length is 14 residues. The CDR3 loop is CASSPGTLNTEAFF. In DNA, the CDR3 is TGTGCCAGTAGCCCCGGGACATTGAACACTGAAGCTTTCTTT.

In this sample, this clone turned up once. The CDR3 protein is CASKDSSYNEQFF. The CDR3 nucleotides read TGTGCCAGCAAGGACAGTTCCTACAATGAGCAGTTCTTC. This rearrangement joins TRBV6-5 to TRBJ2-1; TRBD1 might be the D (6 bases). The V gene lost 7 bases and the J gene lost 1 base, with 8 bases spanning the gap. This CDR3 is 13 amino acids long. The germline gives CDR1 MNHEY, CDR2 SVGAGI.

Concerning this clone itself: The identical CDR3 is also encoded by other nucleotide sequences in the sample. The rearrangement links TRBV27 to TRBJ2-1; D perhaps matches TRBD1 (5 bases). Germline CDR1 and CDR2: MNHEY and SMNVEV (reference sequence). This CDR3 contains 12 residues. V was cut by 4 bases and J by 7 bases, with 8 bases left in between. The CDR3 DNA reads TGTGCCAGCAGTTCGTCAGGGAATGAGCAGTTCTTC. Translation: CASSSSGNEQFF.

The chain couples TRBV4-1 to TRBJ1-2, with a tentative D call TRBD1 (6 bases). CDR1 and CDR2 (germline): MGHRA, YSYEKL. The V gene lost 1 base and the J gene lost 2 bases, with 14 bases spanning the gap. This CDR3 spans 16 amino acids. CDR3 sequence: CASSQGGGGLNYGYTF. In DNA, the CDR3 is TGCGCCAGCAGCCAAGGGGGAGGGGGGTTGAACTATGGCTACACCTTC.

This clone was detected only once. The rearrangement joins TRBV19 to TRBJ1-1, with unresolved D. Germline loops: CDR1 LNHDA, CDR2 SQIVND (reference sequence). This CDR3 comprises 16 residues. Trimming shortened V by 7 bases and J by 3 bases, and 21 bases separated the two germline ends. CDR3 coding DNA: TGTGCCAGTATTGCGGGATTGAGTTCGGGAGACACTGAAGCTTTCTTT. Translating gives CASIAGLSSGDTEAFF.

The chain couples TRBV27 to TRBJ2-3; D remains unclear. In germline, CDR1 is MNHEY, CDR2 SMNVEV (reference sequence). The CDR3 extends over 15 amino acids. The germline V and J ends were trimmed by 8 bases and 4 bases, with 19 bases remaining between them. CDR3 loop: CASAPFGSPPDTQYF. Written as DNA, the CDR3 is TGTGCCAGCGCACCTTTCGGGTCCCCTCCAGATACGCAGTATTTT.

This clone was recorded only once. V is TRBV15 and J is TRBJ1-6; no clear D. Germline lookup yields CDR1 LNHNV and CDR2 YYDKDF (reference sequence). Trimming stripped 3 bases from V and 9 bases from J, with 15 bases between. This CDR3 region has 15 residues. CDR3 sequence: CATSRSIPLSSPLHF. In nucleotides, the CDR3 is TGTGCCACCAGCAGGAGCATACCGTTAAGTTCACCCCTCCACTTT.

The CDR3 spells CASSYDGGTNYGYTF. CDR3 sequence (DNA): TGTGCCAGCAGTTACGATGGGGGGACTAACTATGGCTACACCTTC. The V and J genes are TRBV6-6 and TRBJ1-2, with a tentative D call TRBD1 (5 bases). The CDR3 covers 15 residues. Germline lookup yields CDR1 MNHNY and CDR2 SVGAGI (reference sequence). V was shortened by 2 bases and J by 0 bases, with 10 bases between the two germline ends.

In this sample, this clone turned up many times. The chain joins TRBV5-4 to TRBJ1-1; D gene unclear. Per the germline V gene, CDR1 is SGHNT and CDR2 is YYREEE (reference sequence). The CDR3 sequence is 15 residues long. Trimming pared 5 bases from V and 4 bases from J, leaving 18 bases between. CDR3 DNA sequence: TGTGCCAGCAGTTGGCAAGTGGGATCTTCCACTGAAGCTTTCTTT. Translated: CASSWQVGSSTEAFF.

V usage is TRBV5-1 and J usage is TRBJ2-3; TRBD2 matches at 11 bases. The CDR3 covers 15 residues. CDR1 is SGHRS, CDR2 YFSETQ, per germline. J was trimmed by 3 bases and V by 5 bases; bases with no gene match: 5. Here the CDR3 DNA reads TGCGCCAGCAGATTGACTAGCGGGGTAACAGATACGCAGTATTTT. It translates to CASRLTSGVTDTQYF.